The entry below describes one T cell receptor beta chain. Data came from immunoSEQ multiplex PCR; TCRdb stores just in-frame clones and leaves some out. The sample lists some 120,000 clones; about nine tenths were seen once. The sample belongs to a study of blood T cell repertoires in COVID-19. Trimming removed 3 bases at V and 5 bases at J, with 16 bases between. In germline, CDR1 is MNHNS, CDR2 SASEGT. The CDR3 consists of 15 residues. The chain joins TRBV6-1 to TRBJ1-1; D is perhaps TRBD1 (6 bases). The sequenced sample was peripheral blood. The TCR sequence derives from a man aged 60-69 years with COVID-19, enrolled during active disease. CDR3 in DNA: TGTGCCAGCAGTGATTGGCCAGGGGCGCAAACTGAAGCTTTCTTT. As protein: CASSDWPGAQTEAFF.